This T cell receptor beta chain came from a study of blood T cell repertoires in COVID-19. This clone has just one count. CDR3 length: 15 residues. Germline CDR1 and CDR2: SGHRS and YFSETQ. Trimming removed 4 bases from V and 5 bases from J; junction bases left unmatched: 8. Measured with immunoSEQ multiplex PCR; TCRdb has only the in-frame clones, and not every one. The sample gives 350,000 to 450,000 clones, roughly nine tenths of which show up once; 0.8% to 0.9% is in the top ten. Cohorts were assigned according to the clinical history that participants reported. The rearrangement uses TRBV5-1 and TRBJ2-3; 9 bases are shared with TRBD2. The sequenced material came from PBMCs or T cells enriched from blood (not recorded which). The origin of this receptor is a woman aged 40-49 years who had been exposed to COVID-19. The CDR3 is CASSASGAKEDTQYF. As DNA, the CDR3 is TGCGCCAGCAGCGCTAGCGGGGCCAAGGAAGATACGCAGTATTTT. Full variable domain (outside the CDR3, taken from reference TRBV5-1 and TRBJ2-3): KAGVTQTPRYLIKTRGQQVTLSCSPISGHRSVSWYQQTPGQGLQFLFEYFSETQRNKGNFPGRFSGRQFSNSRSEMNVSTLELGDSALYLCASSASGAKEDTQYFGPGTRLTVL.